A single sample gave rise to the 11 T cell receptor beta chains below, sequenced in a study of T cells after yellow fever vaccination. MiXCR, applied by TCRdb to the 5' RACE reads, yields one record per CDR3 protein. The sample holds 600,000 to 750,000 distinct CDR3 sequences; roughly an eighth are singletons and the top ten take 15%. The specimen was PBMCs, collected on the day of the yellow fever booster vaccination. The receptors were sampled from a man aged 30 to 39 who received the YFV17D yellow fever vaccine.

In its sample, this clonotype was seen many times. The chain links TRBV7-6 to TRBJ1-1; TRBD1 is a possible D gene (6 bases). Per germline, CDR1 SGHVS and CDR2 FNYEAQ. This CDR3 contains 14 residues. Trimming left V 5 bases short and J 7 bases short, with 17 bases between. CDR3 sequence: CASSQARGSGEAFF. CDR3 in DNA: TGTGCCAGCAGCCAAGCCAGGGGAAGTGGTGAAGCTTTCTTT.

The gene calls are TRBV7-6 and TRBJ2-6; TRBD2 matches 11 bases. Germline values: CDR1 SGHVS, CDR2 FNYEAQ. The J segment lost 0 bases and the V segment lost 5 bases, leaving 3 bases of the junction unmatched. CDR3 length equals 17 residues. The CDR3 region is CASSRLAGNSGANVLTF. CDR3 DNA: TGTGCCAGCAGCCGACTAGCGGGGAACTCTGGGGCCAACGTCCTGACTTTC.

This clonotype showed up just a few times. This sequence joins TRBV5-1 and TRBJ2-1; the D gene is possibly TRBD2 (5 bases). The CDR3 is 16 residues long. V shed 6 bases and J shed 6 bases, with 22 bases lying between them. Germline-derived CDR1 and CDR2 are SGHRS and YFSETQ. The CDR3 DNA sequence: TGCGCCAGCACACCCTCGGAGGCGACCTGGGGCAATGAGCAGTTCTTC. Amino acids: CASTPSEATWGNEQFF. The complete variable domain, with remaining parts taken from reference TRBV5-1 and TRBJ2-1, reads KAGVTQTPRYLIKTRGQQVTLSCSPISGHRSVSWYQQTPGQGLQFLFEYFSETQRNKGNFPGRFSGRQFSNSRSEMNVSTLELGDSALYLCASTPSEATWGNEQFFGPGTRLTVL.

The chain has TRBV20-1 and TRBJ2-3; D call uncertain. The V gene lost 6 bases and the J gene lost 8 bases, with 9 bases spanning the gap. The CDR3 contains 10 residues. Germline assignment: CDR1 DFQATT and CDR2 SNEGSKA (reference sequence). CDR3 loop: CSAPKGTQYF. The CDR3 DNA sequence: TGCAGTGCCCCTAAGGGTACGCAGTATTTT.

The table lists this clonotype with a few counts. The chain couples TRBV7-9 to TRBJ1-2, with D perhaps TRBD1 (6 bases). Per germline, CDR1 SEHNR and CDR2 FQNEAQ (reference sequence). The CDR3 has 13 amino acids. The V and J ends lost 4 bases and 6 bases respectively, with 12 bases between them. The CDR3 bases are TGTGCCAGCAGCTCGGGGGGCGTAGATGGCTACACCTTC. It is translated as CASSSGGVDGYTF.

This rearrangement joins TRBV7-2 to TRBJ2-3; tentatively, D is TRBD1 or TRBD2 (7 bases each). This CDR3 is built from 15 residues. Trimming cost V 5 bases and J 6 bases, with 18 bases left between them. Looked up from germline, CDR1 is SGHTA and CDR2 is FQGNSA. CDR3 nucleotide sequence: TGTGCCAGCAGCCCAGGGGGGGTGTTGCTGGATACGCAGTATTTT. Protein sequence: CASSPGGVLLDTQYF.

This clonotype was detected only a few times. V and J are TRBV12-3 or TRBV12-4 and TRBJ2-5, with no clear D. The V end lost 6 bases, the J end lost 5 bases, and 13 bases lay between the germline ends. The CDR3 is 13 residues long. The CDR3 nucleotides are TGTGCCAGCAGCGTTTATCGACGGGAGACCCAGTACTTC. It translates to CASSVYRRETQYF.

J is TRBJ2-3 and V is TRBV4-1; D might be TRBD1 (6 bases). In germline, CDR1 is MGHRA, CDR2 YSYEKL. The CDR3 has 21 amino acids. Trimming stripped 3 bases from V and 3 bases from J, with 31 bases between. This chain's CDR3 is CASSQDAVTGGWFEGTDTQYF. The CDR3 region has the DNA TGCGCCAGCAGCCAGGACGCTGTGACAGGTGGATGGTTCGAGGGGACAGATACGCAGTATTTT.

CDR3 sequence (DNA): TGCGCCAGCAGCCTAGCAAAGTCGGGTATTTCCTACAATGAGCAGTTCTTC. This gives the protein CASSLAKSGISYNEQFF. The chain combines TRBV5-1 with TRBJ2-1; D possibly corresponds to TRBD2 (5 bases). This CDR3 is 17 amino acids long. In germline, CDR1 is SGHRS, CDR2 YFSETQ. Trimming removed 4 bases from V and 1 base from J, with 18 bases in between.

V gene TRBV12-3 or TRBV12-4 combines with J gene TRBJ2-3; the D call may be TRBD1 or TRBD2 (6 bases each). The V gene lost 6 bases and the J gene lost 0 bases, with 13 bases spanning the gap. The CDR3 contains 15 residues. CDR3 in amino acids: CASRGGLLSTDTQYF. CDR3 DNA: TGTGCCAGCAGAGGGGGACTCCTAAGCACAGATACGCAGTATTTT.

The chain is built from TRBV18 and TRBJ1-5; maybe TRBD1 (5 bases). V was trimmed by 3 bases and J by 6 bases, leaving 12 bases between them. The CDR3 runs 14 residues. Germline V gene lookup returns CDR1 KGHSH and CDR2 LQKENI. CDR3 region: CASSPGRQGQPQHF. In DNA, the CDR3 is TGTGCCAGCTCACCGGGCAGGCAGGGTCAGCCCCAGCATTTT.